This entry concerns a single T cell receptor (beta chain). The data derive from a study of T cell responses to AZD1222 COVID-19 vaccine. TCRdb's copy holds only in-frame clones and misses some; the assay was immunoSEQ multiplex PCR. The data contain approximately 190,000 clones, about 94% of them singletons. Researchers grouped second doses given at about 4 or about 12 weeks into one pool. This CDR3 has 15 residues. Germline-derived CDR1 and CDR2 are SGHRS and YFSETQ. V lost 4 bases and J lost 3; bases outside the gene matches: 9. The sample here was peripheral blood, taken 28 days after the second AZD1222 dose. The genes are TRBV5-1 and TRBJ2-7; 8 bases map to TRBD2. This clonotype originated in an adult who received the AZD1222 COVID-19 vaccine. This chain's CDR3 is CASSRAAGGVYEQYF. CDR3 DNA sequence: TGCGCCAGCAGCCGGGCGGCGGGGGGTGTCTACGAGCAGTACTTC.